The T cell receptor beta chain described here comes from a study of T cells in Graves' hyperthyroidism and ophthalmopathy. On this clonotype itself: The antigen is unknown.

Orbital computed tomography and thyroid ultrasound, together with serum TRAb and thyroxine and clinical symptoms, were used for diagnoses. Study-level results: Within blood appeared most thyroid clonotypes that had expanded above 0.001.

TCR beta CDR3 regions were amplified from RNA. Using the HTBI primer set, a first-round RT-PCR was run on the TCR CDR3. TCRdb reprocessed the multiplex PCR reads via MiXCR and lists one record per CDR3 protein. The sample holds about 320,000 distinct CDR3 sequences, 16% seen once. Specimen: blood. The receptor was derived from a man in his thirties or forties with Graves' hyperthyroidism.

CDR3 residues: CASSDWQGSYEQYF. The CDR3 DNA reads TGTGCCAGCAGCGACTGGCAGGGATCCTACGAGCAGTACTTC. The chain recombines TRBV5-4 with TRBJ2-7; a weak D match, TRBD1 (5 bases). Trimming left V 4 bases short and J 1 base short, with 12 bases between. This CDR3 spans 14 amino acids. Germline V lookup: CDR1 SGHNT, CDR2 YYREEE (reference sequence).